Presented here are 4 T cell receptor beta chains from one specimen sequenced in a study of CD8 T cells in Susac syndrome. With random hexamers, about 0.45 to 1 ug RNA was reverse transcribed. TCRdb reprocessed the immunoSEQ multiplex PCR reads via MiXCR and lists one record per CDR3 protein. The sample gives 95,000 to 150,000 distinct CDR3 sequences, roughly 95% of which show up once; roughly 0.14% is in the top ten. The specimen was CD4+ T cells from PBMCs. All receptors derive from a human donor with Susac syndrome.

The chain joins TRBV30 to TRBJ2-6; either TRBD1 or TRBD2 may fit D (5 bases each). Germline loops: CDR1 GTSNPN, CDR2 SVGIG (reference sequence). The CDR3 totals 17 residues. The ends were cut back, 4 bases at V and 0 bases at J, with 16 bases in the middle. Here the CDR3 reads CAWKAWGSISGANVLTF. Written as DNA, the CDR3 is TGTGCCTGGAAAGCCTGGGGGTCAATCTCTGGGGCCAACGTCCTGACTTTC.

This chain links TRBV24-1 with TRBJ2-2, with D maybe TRBD2 (5 bases). The germline V gene has CDR1 KGHDR and CDR2 SFDVKD. Trimming removed 2 bases at V and 3 bases at J, with 15 bases between. This CDR3 has 17 amino acids. The CDR3 region has the DNA TGTGCCACCAGTGATTCCGCGCGGCTAGCCGACACCGGGGAGCTGTTTTTT. This sequence encodes CATSDSARLADTGELFF.

The chain links TRBV29-1 to TRBJ1-1; tentatively, D is TRBD1 (5 bases). The germline V and J ends were trimmed by 5 bases and 2 bases, with 12 bases remaining between them. CDR3 length: 13 amino acids. The V gene's germline CDR1 is SQVTM and CDR2 ANQGSEA. The CDR3 nucleotides read TGCAGCGTTCCCCGGGACTCCAACACTGAAGCTTTCTTT. The encoded protein is CSVPRDSNTEAFF.

To note about this clonotype: An end of the junction differs from the germline gene, which may be a read error. CDR3 nucleotides: TGTGCTAGCAGCTTCTCTATACTCGTCGGGGAGCTGTTTTTT. It specifies CASSFSILVGELFF. This sequence joins TRBV7-7 and TRBJ2-2, with D unresolved. The CDR3 loop spans 14 amino acids. Germline CDR1 SSHAT, CDR2 FNYEAQ (reference sequence).